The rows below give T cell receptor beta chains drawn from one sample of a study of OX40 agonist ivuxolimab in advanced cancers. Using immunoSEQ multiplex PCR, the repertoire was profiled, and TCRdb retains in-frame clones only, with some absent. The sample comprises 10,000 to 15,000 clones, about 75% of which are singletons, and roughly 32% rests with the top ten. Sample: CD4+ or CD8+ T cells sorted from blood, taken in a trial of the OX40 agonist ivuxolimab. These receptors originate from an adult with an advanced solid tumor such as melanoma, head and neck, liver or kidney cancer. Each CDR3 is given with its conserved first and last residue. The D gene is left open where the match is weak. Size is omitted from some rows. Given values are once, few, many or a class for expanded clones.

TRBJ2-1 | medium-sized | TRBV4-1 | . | TGCGCCAGCAGCCAAGCAATGGGGGCCGTGGATGAGCAGTTCTTC | CASSQAMGAVDEQFF
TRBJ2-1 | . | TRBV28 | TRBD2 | TGTGCCAGCAGTTTGGGACTACCCATTTACAATGAGCAGTTCTTC | CASSLGLPIYNEQFF
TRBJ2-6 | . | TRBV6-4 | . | TGTGCCAGCAGTGACGGGGGTGGGGCCAACGTCCTGACTTTC | CASSDGGGANVLTF
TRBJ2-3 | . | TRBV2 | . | TGTGCCAATCCCCCCCGGTATTTT | CANPPRYF
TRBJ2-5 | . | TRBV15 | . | TGTGCCACCAGCAGAGATCAGGGACAAGAGACCCAGTACTTC | CATSRDQGQETQYF
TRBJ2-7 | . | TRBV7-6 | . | TGTGCCAGCAGCCCGGTTGATGCGTCCGCGCCCTACGAGCAGTACTTC | CASSPVDASAPYEQYF
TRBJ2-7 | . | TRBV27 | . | TGTGCCAGCAGTTTATCTGGGGGCGGGAGTATAGCCTACGAGCAGTACTTC | CASSLSGGGSIAYEQYF
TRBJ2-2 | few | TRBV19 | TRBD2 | TGTGCCAGTAGCCTTGGGGGACTAGCGGGAGTTTGGAACACCGGGGAGCTGTTTTTT | CASSLGGLAGVWNTGELFF
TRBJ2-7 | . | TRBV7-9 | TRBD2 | TGTGCCAGCAGCTCTAGCCGTCTAGCGGGCGCCACCTACGAGCAGTACTTC | CASSSSRLAGATYEQYF
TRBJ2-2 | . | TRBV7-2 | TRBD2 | TGTGCCAGCAGCAGACCGGGACTAGCGGGAGGGAACACCGGGGAGCTGTTTTTT | CASSRPGLAGGNTGELFF